A few counts support the clone carrying this TCR beta chain. Antigen specificity is unknown. This specimen belongs to a study of cytomegalovirus exposure and HLA in healthy donors. The study, taken as a whole, reports: Most TCR sequences proved rare, with some public TCRs found in many donors. Per a prior analysis, the majority of TCR beta V segments were productive roughly 87% or roughly 30% of the time.

With 60 Vbeta and 13 Jbeta primers, the PCR was carried out. Data came from immunoSEQ multiplex PCR; TCRdb stores just in-frame clones and leaves some out. This sample has 150,000 to 200,000 clones, with about 86% found just once. The junction had 4 bases not matched to a gene; V was cut back by 5 bases and J by 0 bases. CDR1 and CDR2 from the germline V gene are LNHDA and SQIVND (reference sequence). The CDR3 is 15 amino acids. The sequence was collected from a woman between 18 and 30 years old in good health and CMV-seropositive. The material sequenced was PBMCs. The chain recombines TRBV19 with TRBJ1-1, with TRBD1 identical over 9 bases. CDR3 DNA sequence: TGTGCCAGTAGTCCTGGGACAGGGCTGAACACTGAAGCTTTCTTT. As protein: CASSPGTGLNTEAFF.